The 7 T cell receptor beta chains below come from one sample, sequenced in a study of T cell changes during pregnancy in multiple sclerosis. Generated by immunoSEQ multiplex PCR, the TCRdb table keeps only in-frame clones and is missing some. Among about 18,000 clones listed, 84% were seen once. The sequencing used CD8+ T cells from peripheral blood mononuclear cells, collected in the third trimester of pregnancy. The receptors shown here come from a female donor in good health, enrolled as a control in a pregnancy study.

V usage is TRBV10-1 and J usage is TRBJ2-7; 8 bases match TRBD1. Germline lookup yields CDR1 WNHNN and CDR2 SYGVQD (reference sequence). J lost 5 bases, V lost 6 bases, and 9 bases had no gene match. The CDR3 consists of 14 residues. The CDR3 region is CASSLDREADEQYF. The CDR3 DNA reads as TGCGCCAGCAGCCTGGACAGGGAGGCAGACGAGCAGTACTTC.

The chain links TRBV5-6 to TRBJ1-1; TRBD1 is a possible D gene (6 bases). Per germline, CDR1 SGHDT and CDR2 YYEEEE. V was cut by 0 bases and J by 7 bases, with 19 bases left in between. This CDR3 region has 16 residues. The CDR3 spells CASSLGSAGAVDEAFF. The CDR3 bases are TGTGCCAGCAGCTTGGGGTCGGCAGGGGCTGTCGATGAAGCTTTCTTT.

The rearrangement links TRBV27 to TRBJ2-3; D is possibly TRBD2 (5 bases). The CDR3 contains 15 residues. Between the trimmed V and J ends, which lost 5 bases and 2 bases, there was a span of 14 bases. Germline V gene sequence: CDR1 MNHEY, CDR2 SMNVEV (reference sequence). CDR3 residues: CASSPLRGNTDTQYF. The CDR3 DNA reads TGTGCCAGCAGTCCCCTTCGGGGAAACACAGATACGCAGTATTTT.

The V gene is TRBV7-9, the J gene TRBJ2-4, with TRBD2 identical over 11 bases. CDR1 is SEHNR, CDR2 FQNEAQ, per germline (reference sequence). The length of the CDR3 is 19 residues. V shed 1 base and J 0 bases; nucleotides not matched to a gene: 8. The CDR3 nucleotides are TGTGCCAGCAGCTTAGGAGAGGCGACTAGCGGGGTAGCCAAAAACATTCAGTACTTC. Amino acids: CASSLGEATSGVAKNIQYF.

The CDR3 nucleotides are TGTGCCAGCAGGCCCTCCTCTGACTTAAACTACGAGCAGTACTTC. Translating gives CASRPSSDLNYEQYF. The chain recombines TRBV13 with TRBJ2-7; no clear D. The CDR3 runs to 15 residues. Germline V CDR1 and CDR2: PRHDT, FYEKMQ (reference sequence). Trimming took off 6 bases at V and 3 bases at J, with 18 bases between the two ends.

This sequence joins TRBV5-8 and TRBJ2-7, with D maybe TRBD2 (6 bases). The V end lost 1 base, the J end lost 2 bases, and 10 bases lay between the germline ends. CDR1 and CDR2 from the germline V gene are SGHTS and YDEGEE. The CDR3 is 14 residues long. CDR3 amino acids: CASSLYGGTYEQYF. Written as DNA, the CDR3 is TGTGCCAGCAGCTTGTACGGGGGAACCTACGAGCAGTACTTC.

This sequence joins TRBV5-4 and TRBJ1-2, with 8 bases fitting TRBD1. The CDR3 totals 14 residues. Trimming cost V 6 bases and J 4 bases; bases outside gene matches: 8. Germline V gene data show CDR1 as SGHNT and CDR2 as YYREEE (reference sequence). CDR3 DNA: TGTGCCAGCACCCCGACAGGGGTTGTCTATGGCTACACCTTC. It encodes CASTPTGVVYGYTF.